The 17 T cell receptor beta chains below were found in one sample sequenced in a study of brain T cells in children with intractable seizures. Time point: blood from clinic visit 5 months post-surgery; TSC patient then seizure free. Here immunoSEQ multiplex PCR was the method, and the copy in TCRdb shows in-frame clones only, minus some. The sample contains under 400,000 clones, over 90% of which appear only once. Sequenced material: peripheral blood, taken roughly 5 months after surgery. These receptors came from a boy under two years old with tuberous sclerosis and intractable seizures.

V gene TRBV4-1 combines with J gene TRBJ2-2, with D possibly matching TRBD1 (6 bases). The CDR3 runs to 19 residues. V lost 0 bases and J lost 2, with 19 bases in between. Germline V gene data show CDR1 as MGHRA and CDR2 as YSYEKL. The CDR3 loop reads CASSQDFPGALINTGELFF. The CDR3 nucleotides are TGCGCCAGCAGCCAAGATTTCCCAGGGGCCTTAATAAACACCGGGGAGCTGTTTTTT.

CDR3 in amino acids: CASSPQTGLSYEQYF. CDR3 DNA: TGTGCCAGCTCACCACAGACGGGCCTATCCTACGAGCAGTACTTC. V is TRBV18 and J is TRBJ2-7; D gene uncertain. The germline CDR1 and CDR2 sequences are KGHSH and LQKENI. The CDR3 runs to 15 residues. V was shortened by 1 base and J by 1 base, with 11 bases between the two germline ends.

This chain joins TRBV6-5 and TRBJ1-2; tentative D call: TRBD1 (6 bases). V was shortened by 2 bases and J by 7 bases, with 11 bases between the two germline ends. This CDR3 is 13 amino acids long. Germline-derived CDR1 and CDR2 are MNHEY and SVGAGI. The DNA of the CDR3 is TGTGCCAGCAGTTACCTCGACAGGTCTGGCTACACCTTC. Amino acid sequence: CASSYLDRSGYTF.

The chain joins TRBV28 to TRBJ2-7, with D possibly matching TRBD1 (5 bases). CDR3 size: 14 residues. The germline CDR1 and CDR2 sequences are MDHEN and SYDVKM. V was shortened by 3 bases and J by 3 bases, with 12 bases between the two germline ends. The CDR3 DNA sequence: TGTGCCAGCAGTTTTGTTCAGGGAAACTACGAGCAGTACTTC. Its protein is CASSFVQGNYEQYF. Combining the CDR3 with reference TRBV28 and TRBJ2-7 gives the whole variable domain DVKVTQSSRYLVKRTGEKVFLECVQDMDHENMFWYRQDPGLGLRLIYFSYDVKMKEKGDIPEGYSVSREKKERFSLILESASTNQTSMYLCASSFVQGNYEQYFGPGTRLTVT.

This chain links TRBV5-1 with TRBJ2-6; the D gene is possibly TRBD1 (6 bases). The germline V gene encodes CDR1 SGHRS and CDR2 YFSETQ. This CDR3 is 18 amino acids long. The V end lost 0 bases, the J end lost 2 bases, and 15 bases lay between the germline ends. Here the CDR3 reads CASSLEGQFFTGANVLTF. CDR3 in DNA: TGCGCCAGCAGCTTGGAAGGACAGTTTTTCACTGGGGCCAACGTCCTGACTTTC.

The chain links TRBV13 to TRBJ2-5; tentatively, D is TRBD2 (6 bases). There are 15 residues in the CDR3. The germline gives CDR1 PRHDT, CDR2 FYEKMQ (reference sequence). Between the trimmed V and J ends, which lost 1 base and 1 base, there was a span of 10 bases. The CDR3 sequence: CASSLEAGTQETQYF. For the CDR3, the DNA is TGTGCCAGCAGCTTAGAAGCGGGCACCCAAGAGACCCAGTACTTC.

The CDR3 coding sequence is TGTGCCAGTAGTATTGAAGGCAGGGTGTCTTGGGGCTACACCTTC. Translation gives CASSIEGRVSWGYTF. This rearrangement joins TRBV19 to TRBJ1-2; tentatively, D is TRBD1 (5 bases). V was pared by 3 bases and J by 8 bases, with 19 bases between. The CDR3 is 15 amino acids. Germline V CDR1 and CDR2: LNHDA, SQIVND (reference sequence).

The V and J genes are TRBV19 and TRBJ1-2, with D perhaps TRBD1 (5 bases). The CDR3 runs 13 residues. Germline CDR1 and CDR2: LNHDA and SQIVND (reference sequence). The ends were cut back, 3 bases at V and 4 bases at J, with 9 bases in the middle. The CDR3 reads CASSILDTYGYTF. The CDR3 nucleotides read TGTGCCAGTAGTATCTTGGACACCTATGGCTACACCTTC.

V and J are TRBV14 and TRBJ1-1; D is unclear. Per germline, CDR1 SGHDN and CDR2 FVKESK. Trimming cost V 4 bases and J 0 bases, with 21 bases left between them. The CDR3 sequence is 18 residues long. The CDR3 is CASSRYMGAWPVNTEAFF. CDR3 bases: TGTGCCAGCAGCCGGTATATGGGTGCCTGGCCGGTGAACACTGAAGCTTTCTTT. The whole variable domain, filled in from reference TRBV14 and TRBJ1-1, reads EAGVTQFPSHSVIEKGQTVTLRCDPISGHDNLYWYRRVMGKEIKFLLHFVKESKQDESGMPNNRFLAERTGGTYSTLKVQPAELEDSGVYFCASSRYMGAWPVNTEAFFGQGTRLTVV.

The chain combines TRBV5-6 with TRBJ1-2; weak D call: TRBD1 (5 bases). The length of the CDR3 is 14 residues. V dropped 4 bases and J dropped 4 bases, with 14 bases sitting between them. Germline assignment: CDR1 SGHDT and CDR2 YYEEEE. CDR3 amino acids: CASSPGTGGYGYTF. CDR3 nucleotides: TGTGCCAGCAGCCCCGGGACGGGTGGCTATGGCTACACCTTC.

V is TRBV5-1 and J is TRBJ2-3; 10 nucleotides align to TRBD2. Germline loops: CDR1 SGHRS, CDR2 YFSETQ. CDR3 length: 14 amino acids. V gave up 4 bases and J gave up 5 bases; unmatched junction bases: 4. The CDR3 DNA is TGCGCCAGCAGCGCCGGGACTAGCGAAGATACGCAGTATTTT. It yields the protein CASSAGTSEDTQYF.

V gene TRBV6-1 combines with J gene TRBJ1-2, with 7 nucleotides matching TRBD1. This CDR3 contains 13 residues. V lost 4 bases and J lost 3; bases outside the gene matches: 2. Germline V gene sequence: CDR1 MNHNS, CDR2 SASEGT. The CDR3 DNA is TGTGCCAGCAGTGGGGACAGTGACTATGGCTACACCTTC. Its translation: CASSGDSDYGYTF.

The CDR3 loop is CASSYAATQYF. DNA of the CDR3: TGTGCCAGCAGCTATGCGGCGACCCAGTACTTC. This chain uses TRBV5-4 with TRBJ2-5; D unclear. Trimming pared 3 bases from V and 7 bases from J, leaving 7 bases between. There are 11 residues in the CDR3. The germline V gene has CDR1 SGHNT and CDR2 YYREEE (reference sequence).

As for this clone: Germline and junction disagree at one end, which may indicate a read error. The CDR3 region has the DNA TGTGCCAGCAGCTCGGGCCGAAATCACTTC. As protein: CASSSGRNHF. V is TRBV13 and J is TRBJ2-4; D remains unclear. CDR1 and CDR2 from the germline V gene are PRHDT and FYEKMQ (reference sequence). This CDR3 has 10 amino acids.

The chain combines TRBV6-6 with TRBJ1-1; D is uncertain. The CDR3 has 12 residues. In germline, CDR1 is MNHNY, CDR2 SVGAGI (reference sequence). V dropped 9 bases and J dropped 6 bases, with 14 bases sitting between them. This CDR3 is CASQRVFAEAFF. CDR3 bases: TGTGCCAGTCAGAGGGTATTCGCTGAAGCTTTCTTT.

The V and J genes are TRBV5-1 and TRBJ2-7; D remains ambiguous. The CDR3 extends over 12 amino acids. In germline, CDR1 is SGHRS, CDR2 YFSETQ. Trimming removed 7 bases from V and 5 bases from J, with 13 bases in between. The CDR3 DNA follows: TGCGCCAGCGGATCAGAGACAAACGAGCAGTACTTC. It yields the protein CASGSETNEQYF. Filled out from reference TRBV5-1 and TRBJ2-7, the complete variable domain reads KAGVTQTPRYLIKTRGQQVTLSCSPISGHRSVSWYQQTPGQGLQFLFEYFSETQRNKGNFPGRFSGRQFSNSRSEMNVSTLELGDSALYLCASGSETNEQYFGPGTRLTVT.

The chain carries TRBV28 and TRBJ1-2; 7 nucleotides agree with TRBD1. Trimming at V came to 5 bases and at J to 8 bases, leaving 5 bases not matched to a gene. Germline CDR1 reads MDHEN; CDR2 reads SYDVKM. The CDR3 consists of 12 residues. CDR3 sequence: CASSRTGEGYTF. CDR3 sequence (DNA): TGTGCCAGCAGTCGTACAGGGGAGGGCTACACCTTC.